This T cell receptor beta chain came from a study of blood T cell repertoires in COVID-19. Trimming cost V 0 bases and J 6 bases; bases outside gene matches: 3. Germline V gene data show CDR1 as KGHSH and CDR2 as LQKENI. This CDR3 spans 16 amino acids. Using immunoSEQ multiplex PCR, the repertoire was profiled, and TCRdb retains in-frame clones only, with some absent. The sample includes around 220,000 clones, 85% to 90% of them seen just once. The chain uses TRBV18 and TRBJ2-1, with 12 positions matching TRBD2. The sequenced sample was PBMCs or T cells enriched from blood (not recorded which). The clonotype comes from a woman between 50 and 59 years old with acute COVID-19. CDR3 residues: CASSPPGTSGFNEQFF. CDR3 nucleotide sequence: TGTGCCAGCTCACCACCCGGGACTAGCGGGTTCAATGAGCAGTTCTTC.